This record covers a single TCR beta chain. Its specificity is unknown. V was pared by 0 bases and J by 0 bases, with 12 bases between. This CDR3 is built from 17 residues. CDR1 is GTSNPN, CDR2 SVGIG, per germline (reference sequence). The data were taken from a study of Ad26.COV2.S vaccination and SARS-CoV-2 variants. For the study at large: Donor had been placed in the Ad26.COV2.S arm of the COV1001 trial. Overall study results and limits: Vaccinated individuals (as opposed to placebo recipients) had higher spike-specific TCR breadth. Placebo recipients and vaccine recipients were similar in non-spike TCR breadth.

Treatment in this sample: some 19 received Ad26.COV2.S at low or high dose, single or two shots; roughly 5 received placebo; per-sample allocation not given. The samples were gathered on day 63 after the first injection of vaccine or placebo. The assay was immunoSEQ multiplex PCR, and TCRdb's table has in-frame clones only and misses some. The sample holds some 480,000 clones, roughly nine tenths seen once. The clonotype comes from a person aged 18-60 years who received the Ad26.COV2.S COVID-19 vaccine or a placebo. The chain has TRBV30 and TRBJ2-6; unclear D gene. Sequences were derived from peripheral blood, sampled in a trial of Ad26.COV2.S vaccine versus placebo. In DNA form, the CDR3 reads TGTGCCTGGAGTGTACGACTCGGAAACTCTGGGGCCAACGTCCTGACTTTC. Translated, it gives CAWSVRLGNSGANVLTF.